The 5 T cell receptor beta chains below come from one sample, sequenced in a study of Graves' ophthalmopathy and Graves' hyperthyroidism. Amplification targeted the TCR beta CDR3 regions, with RNA transcripts as the source material. First-round RT-PCR relied on HTBI primers, and a second-round multiplex PCR came next. TCRdb itself ran the multiplex PCR reads through MiXCR, one entry per CDR3 protein. Of roughly 350,000 distinct CDR3 sequences in the sample, about a sixth were seen once. Source material: peripheral blood. These receptors all come from an adult woman with stable Graves' hyperthyroidism.

Many counts were recorded for this clonotype. The chain uses TRBV20-1 and TRBJ2-7, with 10 bases identical to TRBD2. The CDR3 is made up of 15 amino acids. V dropped 0 bases and J dropped 4; count of bases not matched to a gene: 6. Germline CDR1 reads DFQATT; CDR2 reads SNEGSKA (reference sequence). CDR3 nucleotide sequence: TGCAGTGCTAGAGAATTTAGCGGGAGGTTATACGAGCAGTACTTC. It codes for CSAREFSGRLYEQYF.

The rearrangement uses TRBV24-1 and TRBJ2-2; D possibly corresponds to TRBD1 (6 bases). The length of the CDR3 is 13 residues. Germline CDR1 is KGHDR and CDR2 is SFDVKD. V lost 8 bases and J 0 bases, leaving 6 bases between the germline ends. This CDR3 is CATKGANTGELFF. In nucleotides, the CDR3 is TGTGCCACCAAGGGGGCGAACACCGGGGAGCTGTTTTTT.

There are many counts of this clonotype. The chain carries TRBV6-5 and TRBJ2-5; D unclear. CDR3 length: 13 residues. The germline V and J ends were trimmed by 2 bases and 4 bases, with 8 bases remaining between them. Germline CDR1 reads MNHEY; CDR2 reads SVGAGI. The chain's CDR3 is CASSYPGSETQYF. In DNA, the CDR3 is TGTGCCAGCAGTTACCCCGGATCAGAGACCCAGTACTTC.

This clonotype was picked up many times. The CDR3 DNA is TGTGCCACCAGCCGCCGGACAGGGGGGAATCAGCCCCAGCATTTT. Protein: CATSRRTGGNQPQHF. J is TRBJ1-5 and V is TRBV15; 10 nucleotides match TRBD1. Germline-derived CDR1 and CDR2 are LNHNV and YYDKDF (reference sequence). CDR3 size: 15 residues. V shed 5 bases, J shed 4 bases, and the junction held 5 bases outside the gene matches. The whole variable domain, remainder taken from reference TRBV15 and TRBJ1-5, is DAMVIQNPRYQVTQFGKPVTLSCSQTLNHNVMYWYQQKSSQAPKLLFHYYDKDFNNEADTPDNFQSRRPNTSFCFLDIRSPGLGDTAMYLCATSRRTGGNQPQHFGDGTRLSIL.

As to this clonotype: No conserved phenylalanine or tryptophan ends this CDR3, so it is likely a read error. The chain joins TRBV20-1 to TRBJ2-2, with D unclear. CDR1 and CDR2 from the germline V gene are DFQATT and SNEGSKA (reference sequence). This CDR3 comprises 15 residues. Trimming removed 0 bases from V and 2 bases from J, with 10 bases in between. The DNA for the CDR3 is TGCAGTGCTAGAGATCGAACTCCTAACACCGGGGAGCTGTTTGTT. This gives the protein CSARDRTPNTGELFV.